This passage covers 27 T cell receptor beta chains from one sample sequenced in a study of early T cells in non-severe SARS-CoV-2 infection. TCRdb re-analysed the 5' RACE reads in MiXCR, keeping a single row per CDR3 protein. The top ten hold about 4% of the sample, which has about 56,000 distinct CDR3 sequences, approximately 15% seen once. The source material was whole blood, sampled at baseline. The source is an adult who was a healthcare worker with PCR-confirmed SARS-CoV-2 infection or an uninfected control (not recorded which).

Many counts were recorded for this clonotype. The CDR3 reads CASSLDLGGGNQPQHF. The CDR3, as DNA: TGTGCCAGCAGCTTAGATCTCGGGGGAGGCAATCAGCCCCAGCATTTT. The genes are TRBV7-6 and TRBJ1-5, with TRBD1 as a possible D gene (5 bases). The V gene's germline CDR1 is SGHVS and CDR2 FNYEAQ. The V end was cut by 1 base, the J end by 2 bases, with 12 bases between. The CDR3 has 16 residues.

This clonotype was detected many times. V and J are TRBV20-1 and TRBJ2-1; 7 bases map to TRBD2. V lost 6 bases, J lost 4 bases, and 9 bases stayed unmatched. CDR3 length: 14 amino acids. CDR1 DFQATT and CDR2 SNEGSKA come from the germline V gene (reference sequence). The CDR3 loop reads CSASGLAVYNEQFF. For the CDR3, the DNA is TGCAGTGCCTCGGGGCTAGCGGTATACAATGAGCAGTTCTTC.

This clonotype appeared a few times. The V gene is TRBV12-3 or TRBV12-4, the J gene TRBJ1-1, with D unclear. Trimming left V 7 bases short and J 6 bases short, with 18 bases between. CDR3 length: 14 amino acids. CDR3 region: CASTSTGGVPEAFF. Here the CDR3 DNA reads TGTGCCAGCACCTCCACCGGCGGGGTGCCTGAAGCTTTCTTT.

This clonotype has a handful of counts. The chain is built from TRBV15 and TRBJ2-1, with 9 bases fitting TRBD1. This CDR3 contains 16 residues. V trimming: 2 bases; J trimming: 6 bases; junction bases outside the gene matches: 8. Germline assignment: CDR1 LNHNV and CDR2 YYDKDF (reference sequence). The CDR3 here is CATSRKGQGFFNEQFF. DNA for the CDR3: TGTGCCACCAGCAGAAAGGGACAGGGCTTTTTCAATGAGCAGTTCTTC.

The chain carries TRBV20-1 and TRBJ2-1; D call uncertain. The CDR3 has 14 residues. CDR1 is DFQATT, CDR2 SNEGSKA, per germline (reference sequence). Trimming removed 6 bases from V and 0 bases from J, with 12 bases in between. CDR3 nucleotide sequence: TGCAGTGCCCTCCTGGGTAGCTCCTACAATGAGCAGTTCTTC. Translating it yields CSALLGSSYNEQFF.

The rearrangement joins TRBV5-1 to TRBJ1-1, with D unclear. V lost 6 bases and J 1 base, leaving 19 bases between the germline ends. CDR3 length: 16 residues. Per the germline V gene, CDR1 is SGHRS and CDR2 is YFSETQ. The chain's CDR3 is CASNGQPIGGNTEAFF. CDR3 bases: TGCGCCAGCAATGGGCAGCCTATAGGAGGGAACACTGAAGCTTTCTTT.

J is TRBJ2-2 and V is TRBV12-2; the table's D call of TRBD2 was not tested on the DNA. TRBV12-2 has pseudogene status. The CDR3 consists of 17 residues. The CDR3 sequence: CASRLAPPKSNTGELFF. CDR3 sequence (DNA): TGTGCAAGTCGCTTAGCCCCGCCGAAATCGAACACCGGGGAGCTGTTTTTT.

The chain is built from TRBV6-5 and TRBJ1-6; D is possibly TRBD1 (5 bases). Trimming took 7 bases from V and 1 from J, leaving 11 bases between them. The CDR3 is 15 residues long. Germline CDR1 and CDR2: MNHEY and SVGAGI. CDR3 coding DNA: TGTGCCAGCAAACGGGGGGAATCCTATAATTCACCCCTCCACTTT. It is translated as CASKRGESYNSPLHF.

Many counts were recorded for this clonotype. The rearrangement uses TRBV28 and TRBJ2-7; TRBD2 matches at 12 bases. The V gene end was trimmed by 5 bases and the J gene end by 7 bases; junction bases not matched to a gene: 9. The CDR3 covers 15 residues. From germline, CDR1 is MDHEN and CDR2 SYDVKM. The CDR3 is CASSLGTSGPREQYF. The CDR3 DNA sequence: TGTGCCAGCAGTCTAGGGACTAGCGGGCCTCGGGAGCAGTACTTC.

The V and J genes are TRBV20-1 and TRBJ2-3, with 12 bases fitting TRBD2. CDR1 and CDR2 from the germline V gene are DFQATT and SNEGSKA (reference sequence). The CDR3 spans 14 residues. Germline trimming cut 3 bases from V and 6 bases from J; bases unmatched to any gene: 4. CDR3 region: CSASPGLAGDTQYF. The CDR3 nucleotides read TGCAGTGCTAGCCCGGGACTAGCGGGCGATACGCAGTATTTT.

The gene calls are TRBV24-1 and TRBJ2-1; 8 bases align to TRBD2. CDR1 KGHDR and CDR2 SFDVKD come from the germline V gene. V was pared by 5 bases and J by 5 bases, with 4 bases of the junction left unmatched. CDR3 size: 14 residues. The CDR3 loop reads CATSGKREHNEQFF. CDR3 in DNA: TGTGCCACCAGTGGGAAGCGGGAGCACAATGAGCAGTTCTTC.

This clonotype was detected ten times or more. This rearrangement joins TRBV12-3 or TRBV12-4 to TRBJ1-5, with D tentatively TRBD1 (5 bases). The ends were cut back, 5 bases at V and 7 bases at J, with 12 bases in the middle. This CDR3 region has 13 residues. The DNA for the CDR3 is TGTGCCAGCAGTCCGCTCAGGGACCAGCCCCAGCATTTT. This sequence encodes CASSPLRDQPQHF.

This clonotype was observed a handful of times. The chain is built from TRBV27 and TRBJ2-1, with D perhaps TRBD2 (5 bases). CDR3 length: 16 amino acids. The germline gives CDR1 MNHEY, CDR2 SMNVEV (reference sequence). V was cut by 5 bases and J by 9 bases, with 23 bases left in between. CDR3: CASSPNDYRLWAEQFF. For the CDR3, the DNA is TGTGCCAGCAGTCCCAACGACTACCGACTCTGGGCTGAGCAGTTCTTC.

The rearrangement links TRBV10-2 to TRBJ2-7, with D perhaps matching TRBD2 (5 bases). Germline V CDR1 and CDR2: WSHSY, SAAADI. Trimming pared 3 bases from V and 2 bases from J, leaving 11 bases between. The CDR3 is 14 residues long. CDR3 in DNA: TGCGCCAGCAGTGAATCCGGGAAAACCTACGAGCAGTACTTC. Amino acids: CASSESGKTYEQYF.

A single count supports this clonotype. Germline is not matched at one junction end, which may reflect a read error. The chain has TRBV7-9 and TRBJ2-7, with a weak D call TRBD1 (7 bases). CDR1 is SEHNR, CDR2 FQNEAQ, per germline (reference sequence). This CDR3 spans 14 amino acids. The CDR3 sequence is CASSRGTDHYELYF. The CDR3, as DNA: TGTGCCAGCAGCCGCGGGACAGACCACTACGAGCTGTACTTC.

This clonotype was found many times. The chain carries TRBV3-1 and TRBJ1-1; D not resolved. CDR1 LGHDT and CDR2 YNNKEL come from the germline V gene (reference sequence). Between the trimmed V and J ends, which lost 6 bases and 3 bases, there was a span of 14 bases. CDR3 length: 14 amino acids. CDR3 loop: CASSNSDGHTEAFF. The CDR3 DNA is TGTGCCAGCAGTAACTCTGACGGCCACACTGAAGCTTTCTTT.

This sequence joins TRBV18 and TRBJ2-1; D is ambiguous. V was pared by 2 bases and J by 8 bases, with 7 bases between. The CDR3 contains 12 residues. Germline loops: CDR1 KGHSH, CDR2 LQKENI. DNA of the CDR3: TGTGCCAGCTCACCAGCCATCCATGAGCAGTTCTTC. Translation: CASSPAIHEQFF. The full variable domain, its missing parts supplied by reference TRBV18 and TRBJ2-1, is NAGVMQNPRHLVRRRGQEARLRCSPMKGHSHVYWYRQLPEEGLKFMVYLQKENIIDESGMPKERFSAEFPKEGPSILRIQQVVRGDSAAYFCASSPAIHEQFFGPGTRLTVL.

This chain uses TRBV5-1 with TRBJ2-7; TRBD1 is a possible D gene (6 bases). V was pared by 1 base and J by 2 bases, with 13 bases between. The germline V gene encodes CDR1 SGHRS and CDR2 YFSETQ. The CDR3 consists of 15 residues. DNA for the CDR3: TGCGCCAGCAGCTTGTCAGGGGCAGAACCCTACGAGCAGTACTTC. Translated: CASSLSGAEPYEQYF.

This clonotype came up a few times. The chain joins TRBV7-9 to TRBJ2-3, with TRBD2 identical over 7 bases. Germline loops: CDR1 SEHNR, CDR2 FQNEAQ (reference sequence). The trim removed 3 bases at V and 4 bases at J, leaving 4 bases unmatched. The CDR3 has 14 amino acids. The chain's CDR3 is CASSFPGRADTQYF. The CDR3 coding sequence is TGTGCCAGCAGCTTCCCAGGGAGGGCAGATACGCAGTATTTT.

This clonotype was seen repeatedly, ten times or more. The rearrangement links TRBV12-5 to TRBJ2-1; D perhaps matches TRBD2 (6 bases). This CDR3 spans 12 amino acids. Germline CDR1 and CDR2: LGHNT and FRNRAP. V was pared by 3 bases and J by 11 bases, with 11 bases between. The CDR3 reads CASGFFREKQFF. In DNA, the CDR3 is TGTGCTAGTGGTTTCTTTCGGGAGAAGCAGTTCTTC. The full variable domain, with the rest looked up from reference TRBV12-5 and TRBJ2-1, is DARVTQTPRHKVTEMGQEVTMRCQPILGHNTVFWYRQTMMQGLELLAYFRNRAPLDDSGMPKDRFSAEMPDATLATLKIQPSEPRDSAVYFCASGFFREKQFFGPGTRLTVL.

CDR3 coding DNA: TGTGCCAGCTCACCATTTGAAGGGGCCACAGATACGCAGTATTTT. Translating it yields CASSPFEGATDTQYF. The chain links TRBV18 to TRBJ2-3; D is possibly TRBD1 (5 bases). Trimming took off 2 bases at V and 2 bases at J, with 11 bases between the two ends. CDR1 and CDR2 from the germline V gene are KGHSH and LQKENI. CDR3 length: 15 residues.

The V call is TRBV30, the J call TRBJ2-7; D possibly corresponds to TRBD1 (5 bases). Germline assignment: CDR1 GTSNPN and CDR2 SVGIG (reference sequence). The CDR3 covers 12 residues. Deletions cut 5 bases from V and 3 bases from J, with 11 bases between. The CDR3 nucleotides read TGTGCCTGGCAGAGGCAGGGCTACGAGCAGTACTTC. The encoded protein is CAWQRQGYEQYF.

In this sample, this clonotype turned up many times. This chain joins TRBV7-6 and TRBJ1-3, with D uncertain. This CDR3 has 13 residues. Germline loops: CDR1 SGHVS, CDR2 FNYEAQ. V gave up 0 bases and J gave up 3 bases, with 3 bases separating them. CDR3 in amino acids: CASSLAGGNTIYF. DNA for the CDR3: TGTGCCAGCAGCTTAGCGGGTGGAAACACCATATATTTT.

This clonotype was observed a handful of times. The chain employs TRBV5-1 and TRBJ2-3; 8 bases line up with TRBD2. Germline CDR1 is SGHRS and CDR2 is YFSETQ. The ends lost 4 bases at V and 1 base at J; junction bases unmatched: 2. This CDR3 comprises 14 residues. DNA of the CDR3: TGCGCCAGCAGCGAGGGACTAGGCACAGATACGCAGTATTTT. Amino acid sequence: CASSEGLGTDTQYF.

This clonotype was found a few times. The chain couples TRBV5-5 to TRBJ2-1; the match to TRBD1 covers 7 bases. CDR3 length: 16 residues. The V and J ends lost 4 bases and 9 bases, in that order; junction bases with no gene match: 16. Germline V gives CDR1 SGHKS, CDR2 YYEKEE (reference sequence). In nucleotides, the CDR3 is TGTGCCAGCAGCCTGGCCATGAGGGGGCGAGGTTTTGAGCAGTTCTTC. Translating gives CASSLAMRGRGFEQFF.

This clonotype has more than one count but fewer than ten. The chain couples TRBV5-6 to TRBJ2-1; 10 bases align to TRBD1. Germline lookup yields CDR1 SGHDT and CDR2 YYEEEE. V shed 1 base, J shed 0 bases, and the junction held 16 bases outside the gene matches. The CDR3 has 21 amino acids. The CDR3, as DNA: TGTGCCAGCAGCTTGTGGGGGCCCTCGGACAGGGGGTTCACCTCCTACAATGAGCAGTTCTTC. The encoded protein is CASSLWGPSDRGFTSYNEQFF.

This clonotype was recorded many times. This chain joins TRBV27 and TRBJ1-5, with D hard to call. Per the germline V gene, CDR1 is MNHEY and CDR2 is SMNVEV (reference sequence). Trimming removed 10 bases from V and 7 bases from J, with 8 bases in between. CDR3 length: 10 amino acids. CDR3 residues: CATPNQPQHF. The CDR3 bases are TGTGCCACCCCCAACCAGCCCCAGCATTTT.